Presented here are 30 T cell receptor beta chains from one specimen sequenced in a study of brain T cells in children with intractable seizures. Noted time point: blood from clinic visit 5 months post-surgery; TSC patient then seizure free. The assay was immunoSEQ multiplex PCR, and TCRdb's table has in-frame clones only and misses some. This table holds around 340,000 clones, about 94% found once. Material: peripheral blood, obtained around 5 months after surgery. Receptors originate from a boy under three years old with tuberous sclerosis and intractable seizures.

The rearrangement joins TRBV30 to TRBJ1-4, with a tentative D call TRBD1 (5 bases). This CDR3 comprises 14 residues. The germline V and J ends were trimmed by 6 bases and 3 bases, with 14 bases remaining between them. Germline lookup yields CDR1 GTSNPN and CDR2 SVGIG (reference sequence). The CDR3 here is CACQSTGSNEKLFF. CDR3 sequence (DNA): TGTGCCTGTCAATCCACAGGCTCTAATGAAAAACTGTTTTTT.

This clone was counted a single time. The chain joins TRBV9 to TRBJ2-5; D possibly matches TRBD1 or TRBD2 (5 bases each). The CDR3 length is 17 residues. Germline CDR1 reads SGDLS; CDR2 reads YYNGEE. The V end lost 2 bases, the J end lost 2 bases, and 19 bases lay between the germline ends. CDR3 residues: CASSVYPQGVTQETQYF. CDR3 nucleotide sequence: TGTGCCAGCAGCGTGTACCCCCAGGGAGTAACACAAGAGACCCAGTACTTC.

Written as DNA, the CDR3 is TGTGCCACCAGCAGCGGGACTTTGGCCAATGAGCAGTTCTTC. Translation gives CATSSGTLANEQFF. The chain couples TRBV15 to TRBJ2-1; D may be TRBD2 (6 bases). Germline V gene data show CDR1 as LNHNV and CDR2 as YYDKDF (reference sequence). V was clipped by 3 bases and J by 6 bases, with 12 bases between them. CDR3 length: 14 residues.

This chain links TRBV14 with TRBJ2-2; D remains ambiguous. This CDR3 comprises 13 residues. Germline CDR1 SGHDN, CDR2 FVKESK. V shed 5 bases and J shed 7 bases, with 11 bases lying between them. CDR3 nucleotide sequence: TGTGCCAGCAGCAAATGGTCGAGCGGGGAGCTGTTTTTT. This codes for CASSKWSSGELFF.

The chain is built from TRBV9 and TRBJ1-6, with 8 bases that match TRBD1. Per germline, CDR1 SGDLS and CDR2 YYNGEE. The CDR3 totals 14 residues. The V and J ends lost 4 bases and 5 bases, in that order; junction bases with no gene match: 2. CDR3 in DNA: TGTGCCAGCAGCCGGGACAGGAATAATTCACCCCTCCACTTT. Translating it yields CASSRDRNNSPLHF.

The CDR3 sequence: CASSQAKSVVGNEQFF. The DNA of the CDR3 is TGTGCCAGCAGCCAAGCAAAGTCGGTAGTGGGCAATGAGCAGTTCTTC. The rearrangement uses TRBV3-1 (or the pseudogene TRBV3-2) and TRBJ2-1; no definite D call. Germline CDR1 is LGHDT and CDR2 is YNNKEL (reference sequence). The V end lost 1 base, the J end lost 6 bases, and 16 bases lay between the germline ends. There are 16 residues in the CDR3.

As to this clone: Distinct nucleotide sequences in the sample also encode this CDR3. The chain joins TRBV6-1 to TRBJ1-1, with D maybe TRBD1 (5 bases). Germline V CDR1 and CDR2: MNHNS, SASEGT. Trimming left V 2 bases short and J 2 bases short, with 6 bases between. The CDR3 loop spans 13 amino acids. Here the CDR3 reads CASSERGNTEAFF. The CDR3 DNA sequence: TGTGCCAGCAGTGAAAGGGGTAACACTGAAGCTTTCTTT.

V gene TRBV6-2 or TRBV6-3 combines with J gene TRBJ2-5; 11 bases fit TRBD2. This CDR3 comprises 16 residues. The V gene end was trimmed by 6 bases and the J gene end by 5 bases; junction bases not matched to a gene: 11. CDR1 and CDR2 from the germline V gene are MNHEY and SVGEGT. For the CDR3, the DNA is TGTGCCAGCAGCCCTAGTAGCGGGGGGGCTTGGGAGACCCAGTACTTC. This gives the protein CASSPSSGGAWETQYF.

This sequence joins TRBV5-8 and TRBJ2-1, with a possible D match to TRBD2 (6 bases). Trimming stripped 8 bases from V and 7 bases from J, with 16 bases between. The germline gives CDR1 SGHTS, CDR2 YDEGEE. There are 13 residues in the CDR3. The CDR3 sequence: CASRIAAGNEQFF. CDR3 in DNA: TGTGCCAGTAGGATAGCGGCAGGGAATGAGCAGTTCTTC. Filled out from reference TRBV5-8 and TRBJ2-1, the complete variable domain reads EAGVTQSPTHLIKTRGQQATLRCSPISGHTSVYWYQQALGLGLQFLLWYDEGEERNRGNFPPRFSGRQFPNYSSELNVNALELEDSALYLCASRIAAGNEQFFGPGTRLTVL.

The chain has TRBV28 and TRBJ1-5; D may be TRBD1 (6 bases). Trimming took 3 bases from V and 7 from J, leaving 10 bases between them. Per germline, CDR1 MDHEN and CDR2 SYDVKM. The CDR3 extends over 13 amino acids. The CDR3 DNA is TGTGCCAGCAGTTTGGGGGGCCTACAGCCCCAGCATTTT. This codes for CASSLGGLQPQHF. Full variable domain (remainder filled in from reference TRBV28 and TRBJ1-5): DVKVTQSSRYLVKRTGEKVFLECVQDMDHENMFWYRQDPGLGLRLIYFSYDVKMKEKGDIPEGYSVSREKKERFSLILESASTNQTSMYLCASSLGGLQPQHFGDGTRLSIL.

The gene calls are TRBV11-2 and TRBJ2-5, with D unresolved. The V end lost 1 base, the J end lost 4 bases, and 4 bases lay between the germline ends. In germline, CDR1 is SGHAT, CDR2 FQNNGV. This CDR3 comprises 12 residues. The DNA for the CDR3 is TGTGCCAGCAGCTTAGTGGTAGAGACCCAGTACTTC. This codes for CASSLVVETQYF.

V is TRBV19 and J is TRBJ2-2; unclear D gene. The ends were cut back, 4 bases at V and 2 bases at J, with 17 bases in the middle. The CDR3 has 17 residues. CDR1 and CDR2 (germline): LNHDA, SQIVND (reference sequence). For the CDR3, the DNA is TGTGCCAGTAGTAAACCCCCTCCCGGGCATAACACCGGGGAGCTGTTTTTT. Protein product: CASSKPPPGHNTGELFF.

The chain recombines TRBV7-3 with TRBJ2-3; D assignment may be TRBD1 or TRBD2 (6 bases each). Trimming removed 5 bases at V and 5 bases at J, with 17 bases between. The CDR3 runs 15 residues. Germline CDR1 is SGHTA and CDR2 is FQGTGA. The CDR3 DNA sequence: TGTGCCAGCAGCCTCTTTACGGGGGCCGGAGATACGCAGTATTTT. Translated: CASSLFTGAGDTQYF.

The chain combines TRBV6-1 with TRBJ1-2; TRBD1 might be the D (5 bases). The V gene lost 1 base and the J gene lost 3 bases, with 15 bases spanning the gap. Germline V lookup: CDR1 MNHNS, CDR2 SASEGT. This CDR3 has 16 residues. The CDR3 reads CASSEGQGDWDYGYTF. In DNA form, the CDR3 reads TGTGCCAGCAGTGAAGGGCAGGGAGATTGGGACTATGGCTACACCTTC.

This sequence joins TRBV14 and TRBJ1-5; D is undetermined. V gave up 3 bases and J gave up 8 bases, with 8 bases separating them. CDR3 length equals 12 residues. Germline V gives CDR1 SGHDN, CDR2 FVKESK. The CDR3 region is CASSQGKEPQHF. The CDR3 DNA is TGTGCCAGCAGCCAGGGGAAGGAGCCCCAGCATTTT.

CDR3 bases: TGTGCCAGTAGTGGTACATGGAGCGGGGAGCTGTTTTTT. Translated, it gives CASSGTWSGELFF. V and J are TRBV19 and TRBJ2-2; the D is unclear. The germline V and J ends were trimmed by 5 bases and 7 bases, with 11 bases remaining between them. The CDR3 runs to 13 residues. In germline, CDR1 is LNHDA, CDR2 SQIVND (reference sequence).

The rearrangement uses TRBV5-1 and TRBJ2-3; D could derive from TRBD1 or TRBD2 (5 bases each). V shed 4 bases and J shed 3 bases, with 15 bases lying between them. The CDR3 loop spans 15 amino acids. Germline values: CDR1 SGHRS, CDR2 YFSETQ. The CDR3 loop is CASSRPPEGTDTQYF. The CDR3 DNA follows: TGCGCCAGCAGCCGGCCACCCGAGGGGACAGATACGCAGTATTTT.

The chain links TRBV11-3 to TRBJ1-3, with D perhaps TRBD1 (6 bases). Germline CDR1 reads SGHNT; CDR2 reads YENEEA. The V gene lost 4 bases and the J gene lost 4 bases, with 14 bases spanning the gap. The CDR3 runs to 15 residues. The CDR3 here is CASSYGTIEGNTIYF. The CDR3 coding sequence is TGTGCCAGCAGCTACGGGACAATCGAGGGAAACACCATATATTTT.

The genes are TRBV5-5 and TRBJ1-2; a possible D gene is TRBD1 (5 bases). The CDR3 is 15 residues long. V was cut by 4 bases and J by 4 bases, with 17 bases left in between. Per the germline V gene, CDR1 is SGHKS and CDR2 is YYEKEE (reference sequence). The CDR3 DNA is TGTGCCAGCAGCGGGGCGGGGAGAGTGATCTATGGCTACACCTTC. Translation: CASSGAGRVIYGYTF.

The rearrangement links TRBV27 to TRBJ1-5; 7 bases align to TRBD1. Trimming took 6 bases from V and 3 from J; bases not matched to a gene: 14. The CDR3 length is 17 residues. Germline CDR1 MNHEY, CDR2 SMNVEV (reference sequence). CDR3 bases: TGTGCCAGCAGCCGACTTGTGAGACAGGGTATCAATCAGCCCCAGCATTTT. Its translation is CASSRLVRQGINQPQHF.

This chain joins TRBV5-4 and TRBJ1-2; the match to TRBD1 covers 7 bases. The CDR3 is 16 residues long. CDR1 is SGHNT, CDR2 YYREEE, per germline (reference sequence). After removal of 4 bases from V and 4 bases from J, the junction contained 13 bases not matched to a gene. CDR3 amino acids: CASSPGGQGGSYGYTF. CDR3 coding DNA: TGTGCCAGCAGCCCGGGAGGGCAGGGGGGATCCTATGGCTACACCTTC.

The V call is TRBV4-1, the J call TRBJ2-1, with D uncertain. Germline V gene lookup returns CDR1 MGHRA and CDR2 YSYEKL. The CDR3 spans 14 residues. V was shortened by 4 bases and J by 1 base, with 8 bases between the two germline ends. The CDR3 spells CASSREASYNEQFF. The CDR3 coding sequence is TGCGCCAGCAGCCGAGAGGCGTCCTACAATGAGCAGTTCTTC.

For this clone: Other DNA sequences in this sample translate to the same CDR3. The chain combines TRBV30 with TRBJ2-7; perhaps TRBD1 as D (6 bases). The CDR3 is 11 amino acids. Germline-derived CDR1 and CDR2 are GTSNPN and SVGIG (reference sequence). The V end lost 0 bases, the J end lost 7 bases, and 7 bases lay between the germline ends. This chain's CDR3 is CAWSVGGEQYF. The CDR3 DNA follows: TGTGCCTGGAGTGTAGGGGGAGAGCAGTACTTC.

CDR3 coding DNA: TGTGCCAGCAGCTTAGCCCAAGGGGCGAAGACTAACTATGGCTACACCTTC. Translated, it gives CASSLAQGAKTNYGYTF. The V and J genes are TRBV7-9 and TRBJ1-2; a weak D match, TRBD1 (5 bases). The V end lost 0 bases, the J end lost 0 bases, and 14 bases lay between the germline ends. Germline CDR1 SEHNR, CDR2 FQNEAQ (reference sequence). The CDR3 consists of 17 residues.

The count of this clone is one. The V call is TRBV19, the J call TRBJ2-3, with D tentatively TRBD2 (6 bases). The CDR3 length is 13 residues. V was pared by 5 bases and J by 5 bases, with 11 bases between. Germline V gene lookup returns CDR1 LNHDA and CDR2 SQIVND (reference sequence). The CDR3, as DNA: TGTGCCAGTAGTCCGCAGACTAGAGATACGCAGTATTTT. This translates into CASSPQTRDTQYF.

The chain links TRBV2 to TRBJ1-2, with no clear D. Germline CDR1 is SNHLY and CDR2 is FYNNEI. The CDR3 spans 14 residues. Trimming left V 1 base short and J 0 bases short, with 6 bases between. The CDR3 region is CASSEGGANYGYTF. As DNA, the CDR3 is TGTGCCAGCAGTGAAGGAGGAGCTAACTATGGCTACACCTTC.

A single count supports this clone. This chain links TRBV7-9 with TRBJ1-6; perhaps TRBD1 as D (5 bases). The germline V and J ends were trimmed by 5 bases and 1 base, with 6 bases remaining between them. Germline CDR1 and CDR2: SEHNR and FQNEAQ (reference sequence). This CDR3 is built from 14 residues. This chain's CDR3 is CASSPGSYNSPLHF. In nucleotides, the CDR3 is TGTGCCAGCAGCCCAGGGTCCTATAATTCACCCCTCCACTTT.

The CDR3 sequence: CASSQDVRGGTTDTIYF. The CDR3 nucleotides are TGCGCCAGCAGCCAAGACGTACGCGGGGGAACTACCGACACCATATATTTT. The gene calls are TRBV4-1 and TRBJ1-3, with D possibly being TRBD1 (5 bases). Trimming stripped 0 bases from V and 8 bases from J, with 20 bases between. Germline-derived CDR1 and CDR2 are MGHRA and YSYEKL. This CDR3 comprises 17 residues.

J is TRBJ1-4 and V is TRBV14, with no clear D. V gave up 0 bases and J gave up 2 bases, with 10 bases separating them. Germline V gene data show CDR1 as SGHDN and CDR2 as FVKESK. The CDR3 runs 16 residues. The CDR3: CASSQEDHDTNEKLFF. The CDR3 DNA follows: TGTGCCAGCAGCCAAGAGGACCACGATACTAATGAAAAACTGTTTTTT.

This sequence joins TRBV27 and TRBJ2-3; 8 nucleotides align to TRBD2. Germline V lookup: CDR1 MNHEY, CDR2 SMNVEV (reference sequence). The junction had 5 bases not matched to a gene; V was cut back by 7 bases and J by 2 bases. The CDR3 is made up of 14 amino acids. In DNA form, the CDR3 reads TGTGCCAGCACCCCCGGACTAGCCACAGATACGCAGTATTTT. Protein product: CASTPGLATDTQYF.